This T cell receptor beta chain was identified in a study of T cells in localized non-small cell lung cancer (TCRdb year 2020). The study in broad terms: T cell repertoires of 200 to 250 early-stage NSCLC patients were analyzed, with tumors being compared against uninvolved tumor-adjacent lungs. The cohort was made up of about 240 treatment-naive NSCLC patients whose localized lung tumors had been resected. A mean age of roughly 66 years was recorded for the NSCLC patients, of whom more than 120 were male and about a hundred were female.

This clone was picked up one time. This receptor's antigen is unknown. No quality values exist for individual bases; no much larger clone is one base distant. Measured from the cysteine to the phenylalanine, the CDR3 is 13 residues long. Only the CDR3 DNA is retained, 39 bases long and in frame from the first base. The germline V gene specifies SGHNT as CDR1 and YENEEA as CDR2. The trim is 3 bases for V and 7 bases for J, with a gap of 10 bases between the germline ends. The immunoSEQ Assay was used to sequence TCR beta CDR3 regions from DNA. The original pipeline was this. To compute T cell density, TCR beta template counts were normalized to usable DNA, which was estimated by amplifying housekeeping genes. The preseqR package was used to estimate richness by extrapolating to 400,000 templates for PBMC samples and to 120,000 templates for tissue samples. Clonality was defined as one minus Pielou's evenness. Tissue-enriched TCRs were identified by differential abundance testing using productive amino-acid clonotypes, minimum total count 5 and alpha 0.1. The Jaccard Index and the Morisita Overlap Index were used to quantify repertoire overlap between compartments. GLIPH grouped TCR beta CDR3s together with public tetramer-defined viral CDR3s, and a viral motif had to include at least three viral sequences and show V-gene enrichment. This is the immuneACCESS table as TCRdb keeps it, with only in-frame sequences that have V and J called. A part of the clones is gone; compared with another copy, unresolved V genes explain less than half, and the rest is unexplained. Clonal size and the V and J genes are those of that table, whereas D and trimming came from the DNA. For this sample the table gives about 78,000 clones, of which approximately 84% were detected only once. The ten largest account for roughly 3% of the sample.

At diagnosis, tumor, uninvolved tumor-adjacent lung and peripheral blood were collected and then preserved as a mix of FFPE and fresh-frozen material. For TCR repertoire profiling, blood samples were analyzed in the form of peripheral blood mononuclear cells. The research as a whole found: A median of 57 of the top 100 tumor clones turned up in the paired uninvolved adjacent lung, and approximately 30 of those clones also ranked among the top 100 of that same adjacent lung. Because the study design was exploratory, TCR variables were selected using unadjusted p-values without false-discovery rate correction. The highest T cell clonality was observed in uninvolved tumor-adjacent lung, where clonality exceeded that of tumor, suggesting that antigenic responses were more focused in uninvolved tumor-adjacent lung. Because multi-region tumor sequencing was not done, intratumor heterogeneity could not be ruled out. Longer overall survival was associated with higher T cell density in blood, whereas shorter survival was associated with higher clonality in adjacent lung.

The chain joins TRBV11-3 to TRBJ2-1, with no confidently assigned D gene. This material consisted of peripheral blood, taken before any cancer treatment. The TCR originated in a man aged 40 to 70 with stage I lung adenocarcinoma. The DNA is as follows: TGTGCCAGCAGCTTGGACCGCCGGAATGAGCAGTTCTTC. This yields the protein CASSLDRRNEQFF.